This is a list of T cell receptor beta chains from one sample in a study of cytomegalovirus exposure and HLA in healthy donors. Some clones are missing from TCRdb's copy, which holds only in-frame ones; the method was immunoSEQ multiplex PCR. The repertoire consists of some 140,000 clones, with about 76% occurring once and the leading ten covering 7.5% to 9%. The sample taken for sequencing was PBMCs. The receptors were sampled from a man aged 25 to 40 in good health and CMV-seropositive. Each CDR3 is given with its conserved first and last residue. A D gene is named only where the DNA matches it firmly. Rows give clone size only sometimes, using once, few, many, or a class for an expanded clone.

size,V,D,J,DNA,CDR3
.,TRBV5-1,TRBD2,TRBJ2-3,TGCGCCAGCAGCTTCGGGACTAGCGGTCTCACAGATACGCAGTATTTT,CASSFGTSGLTDTQYF
.,TRBV20-1,.,TRBJ2-5,TGCAGTGCTATCAAAGAGACCCAGTACTTC,CSAIKETQYF
.,TRBV18,TRBD2,TRBJ2-1,TGTGCCAGCTCACAGTGGACTAGCGGCAACAATGAGCAGTTCTTC,CASSQWTSGNNEQFF
.,TRBV6-6,TRBD1,TRBJ1-2,TGTGCCAGCAGTGAGACAGGGTTCTATGGCTACACCTTC,CASSETGFYGYTF
.,TRBV11-2,.,TRBJ1-2,TGTGCCAGCAGCTTAAGAAAAGGGGGAGACTATGGCTACACCTTC,CASSLRKGGDYGYTF
.,TRBV28,.,TRBJ1-2,TGTGCCAGCAGACCCGGACAGCCTTATGGCTACACCTTC,CASRPGQPYGYTF
.,TRBV5-1,.,TRBJ1-1,TGCGCCAGCAGCTTGGTAGGCCAGGTGAACACTGAAGCTTTCTTT,CASSLVGQVNTEAFF
.,TRBV27,.,TRBJ1-3,TGTGCCAGCAGTTACAGGGTGGGAGGAAACACCATATATTTT,CASSYRVGGNTIYF
.,TRBV5-1,.,TRBJ1-4,TGCGCCAGCAGCTTGGGTGGTCTCCAGGGGCAAGGAAAACTGTTTTTT,CASSLGGLQGQGKLFF
few,TRBV4-3,.,TRBJ2-6,TGCGCCAGCAGCCAAGATCGCGGGCTTGGGGCTGGGGCCAACGTCCTGACTTTC,CASSQDRGLGAGANVLTF
.,TRBV9,.,TRBJ2-7,TGTGCCAGCAGCCTTCGGGACTCCGCGTACGAGCAGTACTTC,CASSLRDSAYEQYF
.,TRBV18,TRBD2,TRBJ2-5,TGTGCCAGCTCACCACTTGGGGAGGGAGAGACCCAGTACTTC,CASSPLGEGETQYF
.,TRBV30,TRBD1,TRBJ2-6,TGTGCTTTAAGACCACAGGGGGCTGGGGCCAACGTCCTGACTTTC,CALRPQGAGANVLTF
once,TRBV7-2,.,TRBJ1-1,TGTGCCAGCAGACTTACCGATGGGAACACTGAAGCTTTCTTT,CASRLTDGNTEAFF
.,TRBV7-2,.,TRBJ2-1,TGTGCCAGCAGCTTGACAAGTTACCCCAATGAGCAGTTCTTC,CASSLTSYPNEQFF
few,TRBV19,TRBD1,TRBJ1-2,TGTGCCAGTAGTATTGGGACAGGGAACGCGGACTATGGCTACACCTTC,CASSIGTGNADYGYTF
many,TRBV9,TRBD1,TRBJ2-7,TGTGCCAGCAGCGCCTCGGGGACAGTCTCCTACGAGCAGTACTTC,CASSASGTVSYEQYF
.,TRBV27,.,TRBJ1-5,TGTGCCAGCAGTCCGGGGACTGATAGCAATCAGCCCCAGCATTTT,CASSPGTDSNQPQHF
.,TRBV5-6,.,TRBJ2-5,TGTGCCAGCAGCTTGAATAACGGGAAAGAGACCCAGTACTTC,CASSLNNGKETQYF
.,TRBV29-1,.,TRBJ2-2,TGCAGCGTTCACGGACGGGAGAACACCGGGGAGCTGTTTTTT,CSVHGRENTGELFF
.,TRBV14,TRBD1,TRBJ2-2,TGTGCCAGCAGCCGAAGACAGGGACAAAACACCGGGGAGCTGTTTTTT,CASSRRQGQNTGELFF
.,TRBV7-9,.,TRBJ2-7,TGTGCCAGCAAAGTGGAGGGACGCACCGAGCAGTACTTC,CASKVEGRTEQYF
.,TRBV6-5,.,TRBJ1-6,TGTGCCAGCACCCGAGGTAGCTCCTATAATTCACCCCTCCACTTT,CASTRGSSYNSPLHF
.,TRBV12-5,.,TRBJ2-1,TGTGCTAGTGGTTTGCCTCTCTCTAGCTCCTACAATGAGCAGTTCTTC,CASGLPLSSSYNEQFF
.,TRBV30,TRBD1,TRBJ2-2,TGTGCCCTCAACTCCGAAGTGGACAGGGGAAGGACCGGGGAGCTGTTTTTT,CALNSEVDRGRTGELFF
.,TRBV5-4,TRBD1,TRBJ1-4,TGTGCCACAACTACAGGGGTCGGTGAAAAACTGTTTTTT,CATTTGVGEKLFF
few,TRBV7-9,TRBD1,TRBJ2-3,TGTGCCAGCAGATTCGGACAGGCAAGCAGTAATACGCAGTATTTT,CASRFGQASSNTQYF
.,TRBV5-1,.,TRBJ2-3,TGCGCCAGCAGCTTGGTTGGCTCAAGCACAGATACGCAGTATTTT,CASSLVGSSTDTQYF
.,TRBV5-1,TRBD1,TRBJ1-1,TGCGCCAGCAGCCGGACCGGGGACAGGAACACTGAAGCTTTCTTT,CASSRTGDRNTEAFF
.,TRBV11-2,.,TRBJ2-7,TGTGCCAGCAGCTTAACGAACTACGAGCAGTACTTT,CASSLTNYEQYF
once,TRBV11-3,.,TRBJ2-1,TGTGCCAGCAGCTTAGGACACGGCAATGAGCAGTTCTTC,CASSLGHGNEQFF
once,TRBV13,TRBD1,TRBJ2-2,TGTGCCAGTAGGACAGGGGGCTCTCCCGGGGAGCTGTTTTTT,CASRTGGSPGELFF
.,TRBV6-6,.,TRBJ2-3,TGTGCCAGCGCGGACAGTACAGATACGCAGTATTTT,CASADSTDTQYF
.,TRBV6-5,.,TRBJ2-3,TGTGCCAGCACCCAGGGGGATACGCAGTATTTT,CASTQGDTQYF
few,TRBV6-1,TRBD1,TRBJ2-3,TGTGCCAGCAGTGAAGCGCCGGGACAGGGGTCAGATACGCAGTATTTT,CASSEAPGQGSDTQYF
.,TRBV27,.,TRBJ2-7,TGTGCCAGCAGTTTAAGGCGGGGCGAGCAGTACTTC,CASSLRRGEQYF
.,TRBV6-5,TRBD2,TRBJ2-3,TGTGCCAGCAGACTTGGACTAGCGGGGTTGGATACGCAGTATTTT,CASRLGLAGLDTQYF
.,TRBV7-9,TRBD1,TRBJ1-2,TGTGCCAGCAGCCCCGGGACAGGGGACTATGGCTACACCTTC,CASSPGTGDYGYTF
.,TRBV7-2,TRBD2,TRBJ2-1,TGTGCCAGCAGCCCCTTAGCGGGCCCCAATGAGCAGTTCTTC,CASSPLAGPNEQFF
few,TRBV5-8,.,TRBJ2-3,TGTGCCAGCAGCCAGAGCGGCACAGATACGCAGTATTTT,CASSQSGTDTQYF
many,TRBV7-3,TRBD1,TRBJ1-1,TGTGCCAGCAGTTCCGGGACAGGGCCCCTGGGCACTGAAGCTTTCTTT,CASSSGTGPLGTEAFF
few,TRBV9,.,TRBJ1-1,TGTGCCAGCAGCGTAGGGAGGCAAACTGAAGCTTTCTTT,CASSVGRQTEAFF
once,TRBV11-2,TRBD1,TRBJ1-2,TGTGCCAGCAGCTTAGACTCCGGGACAGCCTATGGCTACACCTTC,CASSLDSGTAYGYTF
.,TRBV5-4,TRBD1,TRBJ1-2,TGTGCCAGCAGCCAGGGGACAGGGGGAGACTATGGCTACACCTTC,CASSQGTGGDYGYTF
.,TRBV4-1,.,TRBJ1-2,TGCGCCAGCAGCCAGGATTATCTGGACAAACTCTATGGCTACACCTTC,CASSQDYLDKLYGYTF
.,TRBV19,.,TRBJ1-5,TGTGCCAGTATGCGGGGGAACCAGCCCCAGCATTTT,CASMRGNQPQHF
.,TRBV9,TRBD2,TRBJ2-7,TGTGCCAGCAGCGTAGGGGCTAGCGGGGCCACCCGGGAGCAGTACTTC,CASSVGASGATREQYF
.,TRBV6-1,.,TRBJ1-3,TGTGCCATTAAATCCCTCTCTGGAAACACCATATATTTT,CAIKSLSGNTIYF
.,TRBV7-9,TRBD1,TRBJ2-1,TGTGCCACCCGGGACAGCTCCTACAATGAGCAGTTCTTC,CATRDSSYNEQFF
medium-sized,TRBV19,TRBD1,TRBJ1-4,TGTGCCAGTAGTATAGGTGAGACAGGGAATGAAAAACTGTTTTTT,CASSIGETGNEKLFF
.,TRBV15,.,TRBJ1-5,TGTGCCACCAGCAGCATCTCGGGACTTAGCAATCAGCCCCAGCATTTT,CATSSISGLSNQPQHF